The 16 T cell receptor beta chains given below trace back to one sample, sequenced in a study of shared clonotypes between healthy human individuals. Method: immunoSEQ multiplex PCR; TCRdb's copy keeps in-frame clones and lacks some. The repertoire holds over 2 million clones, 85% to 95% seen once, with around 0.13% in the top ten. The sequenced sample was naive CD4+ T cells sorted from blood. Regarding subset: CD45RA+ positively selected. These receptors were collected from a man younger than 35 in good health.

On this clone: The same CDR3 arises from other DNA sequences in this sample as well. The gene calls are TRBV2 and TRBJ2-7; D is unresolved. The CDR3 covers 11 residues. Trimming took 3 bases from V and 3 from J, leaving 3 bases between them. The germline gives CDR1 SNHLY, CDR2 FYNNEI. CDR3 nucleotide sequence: TGTGCCAGCAGTGAGTTCTACGAGCAGTACTTC. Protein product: CASSEFYEQYF.

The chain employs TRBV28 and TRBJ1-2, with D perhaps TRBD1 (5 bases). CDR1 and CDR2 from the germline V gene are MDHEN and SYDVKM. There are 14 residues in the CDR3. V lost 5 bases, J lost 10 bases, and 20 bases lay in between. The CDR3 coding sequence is TGTGCCAGCAGTCCCCACGACAGCCTAATCGTCTACACCTTC. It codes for CASSPHDSLIVYTF.

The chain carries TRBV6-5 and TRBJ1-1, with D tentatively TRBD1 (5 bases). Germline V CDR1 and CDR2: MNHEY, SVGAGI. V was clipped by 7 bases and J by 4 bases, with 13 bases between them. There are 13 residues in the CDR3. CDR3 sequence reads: CASNSRGSTEAFF. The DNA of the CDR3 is TGTGCCAGCAACTCGAGGGGAAGCACTGAAGCTTTCTTT.

CDR3 protein: CAWSFTNTGELFF. In nucleotides, the CDR3 is TGTGCCTGGAGTTTCACTAACACCGGGGAGCTGTTTTTT. The V and J genes are TRBV30 and TRBJ2-2; D gene unclear. The CDR3 is 13 residues long. V lost 2 bases and J lost 2, with 6 bases in between. The germline CDR1 and CDR2 sequences are GTSNPN and SVGIG (reference sequence). Using reference TRBV30 and TRBJ2-2 for the parts outside the CDR3, the full variable domain is SQTIHQWPATLVQPVGSPLSLECTVEGTSNPNLYWYRQAAGRGLQLLFYSVGIGQISSEVPQNLSASRPQDRQFILSSKKLLLSDSGFYLCAWSFTNTGELFFGEGSRLTVL.

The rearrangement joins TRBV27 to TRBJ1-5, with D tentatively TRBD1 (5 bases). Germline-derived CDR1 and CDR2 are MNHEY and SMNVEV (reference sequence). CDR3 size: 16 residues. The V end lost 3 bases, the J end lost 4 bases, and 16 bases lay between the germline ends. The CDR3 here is CASSFVGAGGNQPQHF. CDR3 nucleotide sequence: TGTGCCAGCAGTTTCGTCGGGGCCGGGGGTAATCAGCCCCAGCATTTT.

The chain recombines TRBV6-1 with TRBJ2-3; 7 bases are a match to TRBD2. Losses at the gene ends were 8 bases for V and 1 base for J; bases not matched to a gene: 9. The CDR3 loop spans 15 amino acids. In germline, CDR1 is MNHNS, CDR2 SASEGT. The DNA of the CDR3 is TGTGCCAGCCTCGAGGGAGGGACCCGCACAGATACGCAGTATTTT. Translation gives CASLEGGTRTDTQYF.

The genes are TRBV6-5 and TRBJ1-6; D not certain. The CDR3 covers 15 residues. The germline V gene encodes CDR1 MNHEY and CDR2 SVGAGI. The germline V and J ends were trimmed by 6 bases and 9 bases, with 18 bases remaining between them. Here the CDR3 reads CASSYSAQRSSPLHF. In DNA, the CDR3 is TGTGCCAGCAGCTACAGTGCCCAACGTAGTTCACCCCTCCACTTT.

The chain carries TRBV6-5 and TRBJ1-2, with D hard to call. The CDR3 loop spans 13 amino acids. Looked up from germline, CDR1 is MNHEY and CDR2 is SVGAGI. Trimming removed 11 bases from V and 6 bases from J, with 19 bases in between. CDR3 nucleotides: TGTGCCGCCAGCATCGGCCGGCTGGATGGCTACACCTTC. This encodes CAASIGRLDGYTF.

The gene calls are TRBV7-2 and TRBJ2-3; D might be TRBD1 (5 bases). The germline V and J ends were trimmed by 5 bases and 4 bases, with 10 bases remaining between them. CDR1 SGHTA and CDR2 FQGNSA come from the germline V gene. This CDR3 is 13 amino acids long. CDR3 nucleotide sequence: TGTGCCAGCAGCCCAAGGGGTCCAGATACGCAGTATTTT. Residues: CASSPRGPDTQYF.

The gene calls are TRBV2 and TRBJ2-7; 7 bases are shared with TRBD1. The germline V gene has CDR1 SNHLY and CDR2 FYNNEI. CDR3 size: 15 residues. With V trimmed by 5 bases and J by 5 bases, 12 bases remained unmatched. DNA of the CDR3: TGTGCCAGCAGTCAGGGGGTACAATACTTTAACGAGCAGTACTTC. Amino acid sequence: CASSQGVQYFNEQYF. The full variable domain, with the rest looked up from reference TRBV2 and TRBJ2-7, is EPEVTQTPSHQVTQMGQEVILRCVPISNHLYFYWYRQILGQKVEFLVSFYNNEISEKSEIFDDQFSVERPDGSNFTLKIRSTKLEDSAMYFCASSQGVQYFNEQYFGPGTRLTVT.

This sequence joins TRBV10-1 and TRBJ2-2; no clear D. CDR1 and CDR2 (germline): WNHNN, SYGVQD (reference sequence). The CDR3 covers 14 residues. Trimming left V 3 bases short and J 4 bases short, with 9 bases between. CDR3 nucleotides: TGCGCCAGCAGTGAAGGTGTACGCACCGGGGAGCTGTTTTTT. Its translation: CASSEGVRTGELFF.

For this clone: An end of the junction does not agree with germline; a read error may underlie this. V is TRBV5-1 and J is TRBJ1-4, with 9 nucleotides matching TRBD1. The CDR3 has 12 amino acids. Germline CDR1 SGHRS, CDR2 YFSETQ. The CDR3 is CASSRQGVKLFF. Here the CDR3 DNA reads TGTGCCAGCAGCCGACAGGGGGTGAAACTGTTTTTT.

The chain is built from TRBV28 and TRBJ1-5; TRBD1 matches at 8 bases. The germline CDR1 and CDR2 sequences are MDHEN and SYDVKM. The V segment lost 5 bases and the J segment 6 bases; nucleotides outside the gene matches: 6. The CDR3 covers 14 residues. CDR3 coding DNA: TGTGCCAGCAGTCTAAGGACAGGGAGTCAGCCCCAGCATTTT. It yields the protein CASSLRTGSQPQHF.

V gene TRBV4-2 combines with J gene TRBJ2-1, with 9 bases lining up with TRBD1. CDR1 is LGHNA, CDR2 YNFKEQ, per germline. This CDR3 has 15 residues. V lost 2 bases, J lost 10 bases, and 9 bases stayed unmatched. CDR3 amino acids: CASSQTQGAGQEQFF. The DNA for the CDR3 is TGTGCCAGCAGCCAAACACAGGGGGCCGGTCAAGAGCAGTTCTTC.

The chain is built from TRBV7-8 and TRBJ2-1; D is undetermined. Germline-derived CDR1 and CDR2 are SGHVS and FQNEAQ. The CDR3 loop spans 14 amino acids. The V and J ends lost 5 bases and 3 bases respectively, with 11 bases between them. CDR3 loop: CASSPSELYNEQFF. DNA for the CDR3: TGTGCCAGCAGCCCCTCGGAGCTCTACAATGAGCAGTTCTTC.

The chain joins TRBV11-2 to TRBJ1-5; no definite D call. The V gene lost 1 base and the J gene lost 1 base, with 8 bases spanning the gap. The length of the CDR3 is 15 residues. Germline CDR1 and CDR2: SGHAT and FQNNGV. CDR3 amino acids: CASSLGAGSNQPQHF. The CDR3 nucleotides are TGTGCCAGCAGCTTAGGAGCAGGAAGCAATCAGCCCCAGCATTTT.